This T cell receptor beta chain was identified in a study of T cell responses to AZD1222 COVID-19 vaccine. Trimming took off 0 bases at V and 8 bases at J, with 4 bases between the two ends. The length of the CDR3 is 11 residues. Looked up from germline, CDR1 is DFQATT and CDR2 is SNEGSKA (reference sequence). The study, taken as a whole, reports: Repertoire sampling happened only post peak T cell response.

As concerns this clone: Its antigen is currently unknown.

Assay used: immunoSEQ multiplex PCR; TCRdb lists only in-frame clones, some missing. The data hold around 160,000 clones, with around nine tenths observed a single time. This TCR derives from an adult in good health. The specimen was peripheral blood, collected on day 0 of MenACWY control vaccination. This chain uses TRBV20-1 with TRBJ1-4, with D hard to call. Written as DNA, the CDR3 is TGCAGTGCTAGAGAGAGCGAAAAACTGTTTTTT. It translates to CSARESEKLFF.